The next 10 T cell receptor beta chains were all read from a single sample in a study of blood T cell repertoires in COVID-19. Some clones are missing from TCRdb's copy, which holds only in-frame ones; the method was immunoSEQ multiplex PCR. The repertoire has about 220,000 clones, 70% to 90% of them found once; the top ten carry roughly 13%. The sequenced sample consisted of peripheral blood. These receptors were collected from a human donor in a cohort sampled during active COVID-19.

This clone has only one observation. The CDR3 here is CASSLDQGSSYEQYF. Here the CDR3 DNA reads TGTGCCAGCAGCTTAGATCAGGGTTCTTCCTACGAGCAGTACTTC. The chain combines TRBV7-6 with TRBJ2-7; D is possibly TRBD1 (5 bases). V lost 1 base and J lost 1, with 11 bases in between. Germline lookup yields CDR1 SGHVS and CDR2 FNYEAQ. This CDR3 contains 15 residues.

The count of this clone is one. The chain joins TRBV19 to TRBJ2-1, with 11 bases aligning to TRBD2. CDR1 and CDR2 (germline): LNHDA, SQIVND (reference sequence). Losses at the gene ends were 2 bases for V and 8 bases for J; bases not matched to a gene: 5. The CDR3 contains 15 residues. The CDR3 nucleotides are TGTGCCAGTAGTATATTAGCGGGAGGGTGGTATGAGCAGTTCTTC. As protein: CASSILAGGWYEQFF.

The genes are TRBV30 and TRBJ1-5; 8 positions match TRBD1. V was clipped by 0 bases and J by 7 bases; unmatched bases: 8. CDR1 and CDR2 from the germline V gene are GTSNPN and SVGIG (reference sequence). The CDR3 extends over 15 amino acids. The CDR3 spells CAWSVGGPGGQPQHF. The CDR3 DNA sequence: TGTGCCTGGAGTGTAGGGGGCCCAGGGGGCCAGCCCCAGCATTTT.

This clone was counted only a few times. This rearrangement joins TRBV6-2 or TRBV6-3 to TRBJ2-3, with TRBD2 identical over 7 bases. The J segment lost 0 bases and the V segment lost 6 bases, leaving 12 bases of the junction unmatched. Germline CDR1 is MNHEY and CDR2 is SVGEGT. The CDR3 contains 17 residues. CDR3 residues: CASSRALLAESTDTQYF. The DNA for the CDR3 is TGTGCCAGCAGCCGCGCCCTCCTAGCGGAGAGCACAGATACGCAGTATTTT.

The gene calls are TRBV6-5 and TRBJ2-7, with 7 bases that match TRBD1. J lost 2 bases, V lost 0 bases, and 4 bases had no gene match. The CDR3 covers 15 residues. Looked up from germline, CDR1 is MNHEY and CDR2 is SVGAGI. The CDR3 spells CASSYSGQPTYEQYF. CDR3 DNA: TGTGCCAGCAGTTACTCGGGACAGCCAACCTACGAGCAGTACTTC.

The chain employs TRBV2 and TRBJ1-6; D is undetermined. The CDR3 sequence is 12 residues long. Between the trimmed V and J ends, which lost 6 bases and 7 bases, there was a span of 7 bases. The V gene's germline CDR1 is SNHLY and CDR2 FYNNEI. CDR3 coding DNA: TGTGCCAGCAGGGCCCAGAATTCACCCCTCCACTTT. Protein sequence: CASRAQNSPLHF.

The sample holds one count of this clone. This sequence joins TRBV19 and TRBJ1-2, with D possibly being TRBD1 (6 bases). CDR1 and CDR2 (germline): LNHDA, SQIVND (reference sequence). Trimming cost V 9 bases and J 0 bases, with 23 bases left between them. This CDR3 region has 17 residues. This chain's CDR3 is CASRNGGRIPANYGYTF. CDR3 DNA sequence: TGTGCCAGCAGGAACGGGGGGCGGATTCCCGCTAACTATGGCTACACCTTC.

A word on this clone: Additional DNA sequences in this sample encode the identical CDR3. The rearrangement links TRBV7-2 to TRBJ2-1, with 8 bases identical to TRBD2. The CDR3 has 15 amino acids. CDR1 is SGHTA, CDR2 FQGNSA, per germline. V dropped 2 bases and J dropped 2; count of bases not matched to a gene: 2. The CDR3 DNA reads TGTGCCAGCAGCTTAAGCGGGGGCCCCTACAATGAGCAGTTCTTC. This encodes CASSLSGGPYNEQFF.

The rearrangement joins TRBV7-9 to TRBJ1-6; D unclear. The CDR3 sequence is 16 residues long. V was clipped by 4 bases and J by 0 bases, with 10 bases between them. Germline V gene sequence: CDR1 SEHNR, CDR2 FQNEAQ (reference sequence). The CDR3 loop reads CASSSYRDSYNSPLHF. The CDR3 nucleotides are TGTGCCAGCAGCTCTTATCGGGACTCCTATAATTCACCCCTCCACTTT.

For the CDR3, the DNA is TGCGCCAGCAGCTTAACCCCCCCCATGTTGGGGGCGAACACTGAAGCTTTCTTT. It is translated as CASSLTPPMLGANTEAFF. The V call is TRBV5-1, the J call TRBJ1-1, with a weak D call TRBD1 (6 bases). Germline V CDR1 and CDR2: SGHRS, YFSETQ. The CDR3 covers 18 residues. V was clipped by 2 bases and J by 1 base, with 21 bases between them.